The 25 T cell receptor beta chains in this list originate from one sample, sequenced in a study of T cell clonality in common variable immunodeficiency. Produced via immunoSEQ multiplex PCR; TCRdb's table is partial and in-frame only. The sample yields tens of thousands of clones, without any singletons. Sequencing was performed on peripheral blood mononuclear cells. The source is a person between 18 and 75 years old in good health.

This clone was seen at least ten times. Read data end 3 residues before the CDR3 end; the end is taken from the germline J gene. The V and J genes are TRBV5-1 and TRBJ2-5, with TRBD2 as a possible D gene (5 bases). The length of the CDR3 is 14 residues. V was pared by 6 bases and J by 4 bases, with 16 bases between. The V gene's germline CDR1 is SGHRS and CDR2 YFSETQ. The covered CDR3 bases are TGCGCCAGCACCATCGGGCGCGGACTAGAGACC. Translated: CASTIGRGLET. In full, the CDR3 reads CASTIGRGLETQYF. The entire variable domain, with the rest obtained from reference TRBV5-1 and TRBJ2-5, is as follows: KAGVTQTPRYLIKTRGQQVTLSCSPISGHRSVSWYQQTPGQGLQFLFEYFSETQRNKGNFPGRFSGRQFSNSRSEMNVSTLELGDSALYLCASTIGRGLETQYFGPGTRLLVL.

In its sample, this clone was seen a few times. The DNA read from the CDR3 is TGCGCCAGCAGCTCTGGACAGGGGCGGTTGTACGAG. This encodes CASSSGQGRLYE. The entire CDR3 is CASSSGQGRLYEQYF. The chain couples TRBV5-1 to TRBJ2-7, with 9 positions matching TRBD1. The read comes to an end 3 residues before the CDR3 does, leaving the germline J gene to fill in the end. V was pared by 3 bases and J by 4 bases, with 8 bases of the junction left unmatched. The germline CDR1 and CDR2 sequences are SGHRS and YFSETQ. The CDR3 has 15 residues.

This clone appeared many times. The read comes to an end 3 residues before the CDR3 does, leaving the germline J gene to fill in the end. The chain employs TRBV20-1 and TRBJ2-5, with D maybe TRBD1 (7 bases). Trimming removed 0 bases from V and 5 bases from J, with 16 bases in between. Germline CDR1 is DFQATT and CDR2 is SNEGSKA (reference sequence). CDR3 length equals 15 residues. The covered CDR3 bases are TGCAGTGCTAGAGACTCCAGGGGGGCTGGTGAGACC. It translates to CSARDSRGAGET. The whole CDR3 sequence reads CSARDSRGAGETQYF.

This clone was observed a few times. The read is 3 residues too short to cover the CDR3 end, so that end is filled in from the germline J gene. The V gene is TRBV6-1, the J gene TRBJ1-5; D ambiguous. The CDR3 runs to 15 residues. V lost 2 bases to trimming and J lost 2 bases, with 10 bases between them. Germline V gene lookup returns CDR1 MNHNS and CDR2 SASEGT. CDR3 in amino acids: CASSESVGGNQPQHF. The CDR3 DNA, read in part, is TGTGCCAGCAGTGAATCCGTCGGTGGCAATCAGCCC.

This clone occurred many times. Sequencing ends 3 residues short of the CDR3 end; the germline J gene provides the rest. The chain joins TRBV11-2 to TRBJ1-2; 8 bases line up with TRBD1. The CDR3 is 15 residues long. CDR1 SGHAT and CDR2 FQNNGV come from the germline V gene. The J segment lost 1 base and the V segment lost 1 base, leaving 2 bases of the junction unmatched. CDR3 region: CASSLGQGLNYGYTF. Partial CDR3 DNA: TGTGCCAGCAGCTTAGGACAGGGGCTTAACTATGGC. Full variable domain (rest looked up from reference TRBV11-2 and TRBJ1-2): EAGVAQSPRYKIIEKRQSVAFWCNPISGHATLYWYQQILGQGPKLLIQFQNNGVVDDSQLPKDRFSAERLKGVDSTLKIQPAKLEDSAVYLCASSLGQGLNYGYTFGSGTRLTVV.

The table lists this clone with many counts. The CDR3 extends 3 residues past the end of the read, so its final part is completed from the germline J gene. V and J are TRBV4-1 and TRBJ2-3; the D gene is possibly TRBD1 (6 bases). V was trimmed by 4 bases and J by 0 bases, leaving 14 bases between them. CDR3 length equals 16 residues. The germline V gene encodes CDR1 MGHRA and CDR2 YSYEKL. The sequenced part of the CDR3 DNA is TGCGCCAGCAGCCTCCTAGGGGGTCGTAGCACAGATACG. This translates into CASSLLGGRSTDT. The complete CDR3 sequence is CASSLLGGRSTDTQYF.

The sample holds many counts of this clone. Coverage ceases 3 residues before the CDR3 finishes, and the germline J gene fills in the end. The rearrangement uses TRBV30 and TRBJ2-7, with a possible D match to TRBD2 (7 bases). The germline V and J ends were trimmed by 4 bases and 6 bases, with 10 bases remaining between them. This CDR3 has 11 residues. CDR1 and CDR2 (germline): GTSNPN, SVGIG (reference sequence). The sequenced part of the CDR3 DNA is TGTGCCTGGAAGGGGGGGACCGAG. This codes for CAWKGGTE. The whole CDR3 sequence is CAWKGGTEQYF.

This clone has a count of ten or more. Read data end 3 residues before the CDR3 end; the end is taken from the germline J gene. V is TRBV20-1 and J is TRBJ2-1; TRBD2 aligns across 7 bases. CDR3 length: 14 amino acids. From germline, CDR1 is DFQATT and CDR2 SNEGSKA (reference sequence). Trimming cost V 2 bases and J 4 bases; bases outside gene matches: 5. The part of the CDR3 DNA that was read is TGCAGTGCTAGAAGCGGGGCCCAGTACAATGAG. It yields the protein CSARSGAQYNE. In full, the CDR3 is CSARSGAQYNEQFF.

This clone was recorded a few times. The read terminates 3 residues before the CDR3 end, so the remaining end is supplied by the germline J gene. This chain uses TRBV18 with TRBJ1-1, with TRBD1 identical over 7 bases. The ends lost 3 bases at V and 0 bases at J; junction bases unmatched: 7. The CDR3 extends over 16 amino acids. Germline V lookup: CDR1 KGHSH, CDR2 LQKENI. The CDR3 sequence: CASSPLQGQMNTEAFF. The CDR3 bases that were read are TGTGCCAGCTCACCTTTGCAGGGACAGATGAACACTGAA.

This clone was observed many times. The read falls 3 residues short of the CDR3 end, and the missing part is taken from the germline J gene. V gene TRBV19 combines with J gene TRBJ2-2; weak D call: TRBD2 (5 bases). This CDR3 region has 14 residues. V was shortened by 3 bases and J by 6 bases, with 11 bases between the two germline ends. Germline V gives CDR1 LNHDA, CDR2 SQIVND (reference sequence). The CDR3 is CASSMSGVPGELFF. The DNA read from the CDR3 is TGTGCCAGTAGTATGTCCGGGGTGCCCGGGGAG.

Comment on this clone: The read ends 3 residues before the CDR3 terminus; that terminus is restored from the germline J gene. This chain connects TRBV2 to TRBJ1-5; D ambiguous. The V gene lost 0 bases and the J gene lost 5 bases, with 14 bases spanning the gap. Germline loops: CDR1 SNHLY, CDR2 FYNNEI. This CDR3 spans 16 amino acids. The chain's CDR3 is CASSEAVGLKYQPQHF. The DNA read from the CDR3 is TGTGCCAGCAGTGAAGCGGTGGGCCTCAAATATCAGCCC. Looking up the rest from reference TRBV2 and TRBJ1-5 gives the full variable domain: EPEVTQTPSHQVTQMGQEVILRCVPISNHLYFYWYRQILGQKVEFLVSFYNNEISEKSEIFDDQFSVERPDGSNFTLKIRSTKLEDSAMYFCASSEAVGLKYQPQHFGDGTRLSIL.

As concerns this clone: The CDR3 end is not reached by the read, which stops 3 residues before it; the germline J gene fills it in. The chain is built from TRBV7-2 and TRBJ1-1, with D perhaps matching TRBD1 (5 bases). There are 12 residues in the CDR3. With 5 bases removed from V and 5 bases from J, the gap between germline ends came to 9 bases. Germline assignment: CDR1 SGHTA and CDR2 FQGNSA. The CDR3 DNA, read in part, is TGTGCCAGCAGCAGCAGGGTTACTGAA. The encoded protein is CASSSRVTE. The entire CDR3 protein is CASSSRVTEAFF.

Ten or more counts support this clone. The read ends 3 residues shy of where the CDR3 ends; the end is completed using the germline J gene. This chain uses TRBV20-1 with TRBJ2-7; D ambiguous. The V end was cut by 0 bases, the J end by 4 bases, with 10 bases between. The germline gives CDR1 DFQATT, CDR2 SNEGSKA (reference sequence). The length of the CDR3 is 13 residues. The part of the CDR3 DNA that was read is TGCAGTGCTAGAGATACTGGTAAATACGAG. Translating gives CSARDTGKYE. The whole CDR3 sequence is CSARDTGKYEQYF.

This clone showed up many times. The sequenced part of the CDR3 DNA is TGTGCCTGGAGTCAGAAAGGGGCGGGGGGGGCCAACGTC. As protein: CAWSQKGAGGANV. The full CDR3 protein is CAWSQKGAGGANVLTF. This rearrangement joins TRBV30 to TRBJ2-6; possibly TRBD2 for D (6 bases). With the read ending 3 residues before the CDR3 end, the germline J gene is used to fill in that end. The CDR3 extends over 16 amino acids. V lost 2 bases to trimming and J lost 4 bases, with 15 bases between them. Germline values: CDR1 GTSNPN, CDR2 SVGIG (reference sequence).

CDR3 sequence: CASRAQDRVGDTYTF. The covered CDR3 bases are TGCGCCAGCAGGGCCCAGGACAGGGTTGGGGATACC. This sequence joins TRBV5-1 and TRBJ1-2; 8 nucleotides match TRBD1. The read falls 3 residues short of the CDR3 end, and the missing part is taken from the germline J gene. This CDR3 region has 15 residues. From germline, CDR1 is SGHRS and CDR2 YFSETQ. Combining the CDR3 with reference TRBV5-1 and TRBJ1-2 gives the whole variable domain KAGVTQTPRYLIKTRGQQVTLSCSPISGHRSVSWYQQTPGQGLQFLFEYFSETQRNKGNFPGRFSGRQFSNSRSEMNVSTLELGDSALYLCASRAQDRVGDTYTFGSGTRLTVV.

Many counts were recorded for this clone. The read halts 3 residues ahead of the CDR3 end, with the missing end drawn from the germline J gene. The genes are TRBV5-6 and TRBJ1-2, with D unresolved. Germline assignment: CDR1 SGHDT and CDR2 YYEEEE. This CDR3 contains 13 residues. This CDR3 is CASSLWAVVEYTF. The DNA read from the CDR3 is TGTGCCAGCAGCTTGTGGGCAGTCGTTGAA.

This clone showed up many times. The read ends 3 residues early relative to the CDR3; the germline J gene fills the gap. This chain connects TRBV19 to TRBJ2-2; 8 bases fit TRBD1. The V gene end was trimmed by 10 bases and the J gene end by 9 bases; junction bases not matched to a gene: 7. The CDR3 sequence is 12 residues long. The germline V gene encodes CDR1 LNHDA and CDR2 SQIVND (reference sequence). The covered CDR3 bases are TGTGCCACTCGCCAGGGGGCCTGGGAG. This codes for CATRQGAWE. Given in full, the CDR3 is CATRQGAWELFF.

Ten or more counts support this clone. The read terminates 3 residues before the CDR3 end, so the remaining end is supplied by the germline J gene. The chain joins TRBV11-2 to TRBJ2-5; 7 nucleotides line up with TRBD1. CDR1 and CDR2 from the germline V gene are SGHAT and FQNNGV. The CDR3 runs 15 residues. Trimming removed 0 bases from V and 5 bases from J; junction bases left unmatched: 6. The CDR3 bases that were read are TGTGCCAGCAGCTTAGATTTAGGGGGCGGGGAGACC. This codes for CASSLDLGGGET. The complete CDR3 protein is CASSLDLGGGETQYF.

In this sample, this clone turned up many times. The chain's CDR3 is CASSPGTDNSPLHF. CDR3 bases read: TGTGCCAGCAGCCCCGGGACAGATAATTCACCC. The chain employs TRBV7-2 and TRBJ1-6; 7 bases agree with TRBD1. The missing CDR3 end, 3 residues past where the read stops, is filled in from the germline J gene. With 5 bases clipped from V and 5 bases from J, the junction kept 3 bases outside the gene matches. The CDR3 contains 14 residues. CDR1 is SGHTA, CDR2 FQGNSA, per germline.

This clone was observed a handful of times. The sequenced fragment ends 3 residues before the CDR3 boundary, so the rest is inferred from the germline J gene. The chain links TRBV5-5 to TRBJ2-7; 8 bases align to TRBD2. The J segment lost 3 bases and the V segment lost 7 bases, leaving 9 bases of the junction unmatched. The CDR3 loop spans 14 amino acids. Germline assignment: CDR1 SGHKS and CDR2 YYEKEE (reference sequence). CDR3 sequence: CASAGGGLGYEQYF. CDR3 DNA (partial): TGTGCCAGCGCGGGGGGTGGACTAGGCTACGAG.

The sample holds many counts of this clone. The read comes to an end 3 residues before the CDR3 does, leaving the germline J gene to fill in the end. The chain joins TRBV14 to TRBJ2-1; 14 positions agree with TRBD2. From germline, CDR1 is SGHDN and CDR2 FVKESK. The CDR3 totals 17 residues. With V trimmed by 4 bases and J by 4 bases, 6 bases remained unmatched. Here the CDR3 reads CASSRTSGGKRYNEQFF. The CDR3 DNA, read in part, is TGTGCCAGCAGCCGGACTAGCGGGGGGAAACGATACAATGAG.

Concerning this clone: One base away lies a much larger clone, so this may be a sequencing read error. The missing CDR3 end, 3 residues past where the read stops, is filled in from the germline J gene. The chain combines TRBV18 with TRBJ1-4; 8 nucleotides match TRBD1. The CDR3 is 18 amino acids. Germline CDR1 and CDR2: KGHSH and LQKENI. Here the CDR3 reads CASSLTGTGSSGANVLFF. The CDR3 bases that were read are TGTGCCAGCTCACTAACCGGGACAGGTTCCTCTGGGGCCAACGTA. Supplemented by reference TRBV18 and TRBJ1-4, the full variable domain reads NAGVMQNPRHLVRRRGQEARLRCSPMKGHSHVYWYRQLPEEGLKFMVYLQKENIIDESGMPKERFSAEFPKEGPSILRIQQVVRGDSAAYFCASSLTGTGSSGANVLFFGSGTQLSVL.

This clone has a count of ten or more. The CDR3 end falls 3 residues outside the read, so it is completed with the germline J gene. V gene TRBV20-1 combines with J gene TRBJ2-2; 9 nucleotides agree with TRBD2. The CDR3 consists of 16 residues. Trimming cost V 0 bases and J 8 bases; bases outside gene matches: 10. CDR1 and CDR2 (germline): DFQATT, SNEGSKA (reference sequence). CDR3 in amino acids: CSARDLKRGESGELFF. The DNA read from the CDR3 is TGCAGTGCTAGAGATCTAAAGCGGGGGGAGTCGGGGGAG.

This clone was counted at least ten times. The missing CDR3 end, 3 residues past where the read stops, is filled in from the germline J gene. This chain joins TRBV20-1 and TRBJ2-5; D perhaps matches TRBD2 (5 bases). Germline CDR1 is DFQATT and CDR2 is SNEGSKA (reference sequence). V was cut by 1 base and J by 0 bases, with 6 bases left in between. The CDR3 runs to 13 residues. The part of the CDR3 DNA that was read is TGCAGTGCTAGAGGAGCGGACCAAGAGACC. Translation: CSARGADQET. The full CDR3 protein is CSARGADQETQYF.

In this sample, this clone turned up many times. The CDR3 end is not reached by the read, which stops 3 residues before it; the germline J gene fills it in. The gene calls are TRBV30 and TRBJ1-1; 7 positions match TRBD1. With V trimmed by 3 bases and J by 1 base, 2 bases remained unmatched. CDR3 length equals 13 residues. Germline-derived CDR1 and CDR2 are GTSNPN and SVGIG (reference sequence). This chain's CDR3 is CAWSYRGNTEAFF. The sequenced CDR3 bases are TGTGCCTGGAGCTACAGGGGGAACACTGAA. Full variable domain (remainder filled in from reference TRBV30 and TRBJ1-1): SQTIHQWPATLVQPVGSPLSLECTVEGTSNPNLYWYRQAAGRGLQLLFYSVGIGQISSEVPQNLSASRPQDRQFILSSKKLLLSDSGFYLCAWSYRGNTEAFFGQGTRLTVV.